This is a list of T cell receptor beta chains from one sample in a study of a mutant IDH1 vaccine in newly diagnosed glioma. Their antigens remain unidentified. Data came from immunoSEQ multiplex PCR; TCRdb stores just in-frame clones and leaves some out. The sample yields tens of thousands of clones, about four fifths seen once. Sequenced here: PBMCs, sampled from a glioma patient whose treatment included an IDH1 peptide vaccine. The receptors were sampled from a man aged 30-40 years with glioma. Each CDR3 is given with its conserved first and last residue. A D gene is named only where the DNA matches it firmly. Some rows mark clone size as missing; the rest say once, few, many or name a class of expanded clone.

TRBD2,TRBJ2-5,once,TRBV2,TGTGCCAGCAGCCTTAGCGGGTCCGGAGAGACCCAGTACTTC,CASSLSGSGETQYF
NA,TRBJ1-1,NA,TRBV19,TGTGCCACCCGACTTCAATCTGAAGCTTTCTTT,CATRLQSEAFF
TRBD1,TRBJ1-2,NA,TRBV5-4,TGTGCCAGCAGCCCGGGTGACAGGGGGAGATACACCTTC,CASSPGDRGRYTF
TRBD2,TRBJ2-1,NA,TRBV4-3,TGCGCCAGCAGCCAAACTAGCGGGGGGGCCCCGCCCTACAATGAGCAGTTCTTC,CASSQTSGGAPPYNEQFF
TRBD1,TRBJ1-2,NA,TRBV19,TGTGCCAGTAGTATCCCGGGACAGGGGAACTATGGCTACACCTTC,CASSIPGQGNYGYTF
NA,TRBJ2-2,NA,TRBV7-7,TGTGCCAGCAGCTTAATGGGGGCTGGAACCGGGGAGCTGTTTTTT,CASSLMGAGTGELFF
NA,TRBJ1-1,few,TRBV30,TGTGCCTGGAGTGTACGGGGTGATGAAGCTTTCTTT,CAWSVRGDEAFF
NA,TRBJ2-3,NA,TRBV5-4,TGTGCCAGCAGCTCAAACGGAGATACGCAGTATTTT,CASSSNGDTQYF
TRBD2,TRBJ2-2,NA,TRBV2,TGTGCCAGCAGGGGGACTACGAACACCGGGGAGCTGTTTTTT,CASRGTTNTGELFF
NA,TRBJ1-5,NA,TRBV2,TGTGCCAGCAGTGATGTGGACCGTGGGGATATCCCCCAGCATTTT,CASSDVDRGDIPQHF
TRBD2,TRBJ2-1,NA,TRBV27,TGTGCCAGCAGTCCAAGGGCCGGGACTAGCGGATACAATGAGCAGTTCTTC,CASSPRAGTSGYNEQFF
NA,TRBJ1-5,NA,TRBV28,TGTGCCAGCAGTCCCACAGGCGGGAGGTTTCGGAATCAGCCCCAGCATTTT,CASSPTGGRFRNQPQHF
NA,TRBJ1-4,NA,TRBV6-4,TGTGCCAGCAGTGACTCGGCACCTTGGGGGGGCCGTAATGAAAAACTGTTTTTT,CASSDSAPWGGRNEKLFF
TRBD2,TRBJ2-1,NA,TRBV30,TGTGCCTGGGAGCGGGAGGGGTACAATGAGCAGTTCTTC,CAWEREGYNEQFF
TRBD2,TRBJ2-7,NA,TRBV4-1,TGCGCCAGCAGCGACCTCGGGAGCGGGGGGCCCCTTTCCTACGAGCAGTACTTC,CASSDLGSGGPLSYEQYF
NA,TRBJ1-1,NA,TRBV19,TGTGCCAGTAGTGCCCCCCAGGGAGGGAACACTGAAGCTTTCTTT,CASSAPQGGNTEAFF
NA,TRBJ2-2,once,TRBV29-1,TGCAGCGTTGTGCAGGTCGAGGGGACCGGGGAGCTGTTTTTT,CSVVQVEGTGELFF
NA,TRBJ1-1,NA,TRBV19,TGTGCCAGTAGTTCGGGGGGTTGGATGAACACTGAAGCTTTCTTT,CASSSGGWMNTEAFF
TRBD2,TRBJ2-3,NA,TRBV10-3,TGTGCCATCAGTGAGACCGGGACTAGCGGGAGAAGATCAGATACGCAGTATTTT,CAISETGTSGRRSDTQYF
NA,TRBJ1-4,NA,TRBV2,TGTGCCAGCAGTCTAAATGGGATCGGACTTGGGGAAAAACTGTTTTTT,CASSLNGIGLGEKLFF
NA,TRBJ1-1,few,TRBV10-3,TGTGCCATCAGTGAAGAGACTCTGCCCACTGAAGCTTTCTTT,CAISEETLPTEAFF
NA,TRBJ1-1,NA,TRBV6-5,TGTGCCAGCAGTTACTATCCGGGCCAGGTGGTAATTGAAGCTTTCTTT,CASSYYPGQVVIEAFF
NA,TRBJ1-1,NA,TRBV29-1,TGCAGCGTCCGTGGGGGTACTGAAGCTTTCTTT,CSVRGGTEAFF
NA,TRBJ2-3,NA,TRBV5-1,TGCGCCAGCAGCGCCACTGGAGGGTTGACAGATACGCAGTATTTT,CASSATGGLTDTQYF
NA,TRBJ2-1,NA,TRBV4-3,TGCGCCAGCAGCCAAGAAGGCTCGGGTCCTCCCCACAATGAGCAGTTCTTC,CASSQEGSGPPHNEQFF
TRBD2,TRBJ2-1,NA,TRBV7-8,TGTGCCAGCAAAAGGACTAGCGGAGACAATGAGCAGTTCTTC,CASKRTSGDNEQFF
NA,TRBJ2-7,NA,TRBV10-3,TGTGCCATCAGTGATTACAGCTCCTACGAGCAGTACTTC,CAISDYSSYEQYF
TRBD2,TRBJ2-3,NA,TRBV5-6,TGTGCCAGCAGCGGGAATACGGGGAGGGGAGATACGCAGTATTTT,CASSGNTGRGDTQYF
NA,TRBJ2-5,NA,TRBV10-3,TGTGCCATCAGTGAGTCTAGAGAAGAGACCCAGTACTTC,CAISESREETQYF
NA,TRBJ1-1,NA,TRBV5-1,TGCGCCAGCAGCTTGGCCGGCGGGGGCCCGGACACTGAAGCTTTCTTT,CASSLAGGGPDTEAFF
NA,TRBJ2-3,NA,TRBV7-6,TGTGCCAGCAGTCCGGGACAAAGGGCCGATACGCAGTATTTT,CASSPGQRADTQYF
TRBD2,TRBJ2-7,NA,TRBV19,TGTGCCAGTAGTCACCTACTAGCGGGAGGCGACGAGCAGTACTTC,CASSHLLAGGDEQYF
NA,TRBJ2-7,NA,TRBV6-5,TGTGCCAGCAGTTACGCCAGGGAATACTACGAGCAGTACTTC,CASSYAREYYEQYF
NA,TRBJ2-5,NA,TRBV9,TGTGCCAGCAGCGTAGGAGGTAGCGGTGAAGAGACCCAGTACTTC,CASSVGGSGEETQYF
NA,TRBJ1-2,once,TRBV7-3,TGTGCCAGCAGCCCGGGGGGTAGCAGTGGCTACACCTTC,CASSPGGSSGYTF
NA,TRBJ1-1,NA,TRBV13,TGTGCCAGCAGCTTAGGGGATGGGGACACTGAAGCTTTCTTT,CASSLGDGDTEAFF
TRBD2,TRBJ2-1,NA,TRBV5-5,TGTGCCAGCAGCTCCTTAGCGGGAGCCCCCTACAATGAGCAGTTCTTC,CASSSLAGAPYNEQFF
NA,TRBJ1-1,NA,TRBV5-1,TGCGCCAGCAGCTCAGACACTGAAGCTTTCTTT,CASSSDTEAFF
NA,TRBJ1-6,NA,TRBV2,TGTGCCAGCAGTTCTTTCCCACAGGAAGCTAATTCACCCCTCCACTTT,CASSSFPQEANSPLHF
NA,TRBJ2-1,once,TRBV25-1,TGTGCCAGCAGTGAAGGCGGTATGGGCAATGAGCAGTTCTTC,CASSEGGMGNEQFF